Sequencing of this TCR beta chain was carried out in a study of regulatory T cells in long-lasting Graves disease. Many counts were recorded for this clonotype. The antigen remains undetermined. Combining iRepertoire HTBI primers with Arm-PCR of CDR3 regions, the authors built TCR beta libraries. TCRdb re-called the multiplex PCR reads through MiXCR, storing one row per CDR3 protein. The data hold about 560,000 distinct CDR3 sequences, with around 15% observed a single time. Study-wide results and limits: Rather than thyroid tissue, only peripheral blood underwent study.

V was pared by 6 bases and J by 6 bases, with 14 bases of the junction left unmatched. There are 16 residues in the CDR3. The germline CDR1 and CDR2 sequences are MDHEN and SYDVKM. Time point in this sample: newly diagnosed GD, antithyroid drugs for less than 3 months. PBMC RNA served as the TCR library source. In Xi'an, China, an endocrinology department was the source of patients. The same data also contributed to another study, on T cells in Graves' hyperthyroidism and ophthalmopathy. That report notes: First-round RT-PCR targeting the TCR CDR3 was performed with the HTBI primer set.

The sequence was obtained from a man younger than 35 with Graves disease. V is TRBV28 and J is TRBJ1-5, with TRBD1 matching over 7 bases. This specimen was peripheral blood mononuclear cells (PBMCs), taken at new diagnosis, from a patient treated with antithyroid drugs. The CDR3 sequence is CASSQGGASSGQPQHF. The CDR3 DNA sequence: TGTGCCAGCAGCCAAGGGGGCGCGTCGAGTGGTCAGCCCCAGCATTTT.